Below are 4 T cell receptor beta chains sequenced from a single sample in a study of monozygotic twins with inflammatory bowel disease. From its re-call of the 5' RACE reads, TCRdb lists each CDR3 protein once, without DNA. The table gives about 380,000 distinct CDR3 sequences; the top ten clones make up 2% to 3% of it. The sequenced material came from blood. The receptors here all came from a human donor with ulcerative colitis or Crohn's disease, or a healthy co-twin of an affected twin (not recorded which).

V is TRBV7-2 and J is TRBJ2-2; the TCRdb D gene call, TRBD1, has no DNA to confirm it. CDR1 and CDR2 from the germline V gene are SGHTA and FQGNSA. The CDR3 runs to 16 residues. The CDR3 protein is CASQLRFQGAIGELFF.

This chain connects TRBV5-1 to TRBJ1-4. This CDR3 contains 15 residues. The germline CDR1 and CDR2 sequences are SGHRS and YFSETQ. CDR3 loop: CASSLVGSTNEKLFF.

The chain combines TRBV5-6 with TRBJ2-7; without DNA, the TCRdb call of TRBD1 cannot be checked. Per the germline V gene, CDR1 is SGHDT and CDR2 is YYEEEE. The CDR3 covers 14 residues. The CDR3: CASSYDSRVYEQYF.

V gene TRBV11-2 combines with J gene TRBJ2-2; the TRBD2 assignment by TCRdb is unverifiable without DNA. Looked up from germline, CDR1 is SGHAT and CDR2 is FQNNGV. There are 22 residues in the CDR3. The CDR3 sequence is CASSLHPGTVLRAPSNTGELFF. Using reference TRBV11-2 and TRBJ2-2 for the parts outside the CDR3, the full variable domain is EAGVAQSPRYKIIEKRQSVAFWCNPISGHATLYWYQQILGQGPKLLIQFQNNGVVDDSQLPKDRFSAERLKGVDSTLKIQPAKLEDSAVYLCASSLHPGTVLRAPSNTGELFFGEGSRLTVL.